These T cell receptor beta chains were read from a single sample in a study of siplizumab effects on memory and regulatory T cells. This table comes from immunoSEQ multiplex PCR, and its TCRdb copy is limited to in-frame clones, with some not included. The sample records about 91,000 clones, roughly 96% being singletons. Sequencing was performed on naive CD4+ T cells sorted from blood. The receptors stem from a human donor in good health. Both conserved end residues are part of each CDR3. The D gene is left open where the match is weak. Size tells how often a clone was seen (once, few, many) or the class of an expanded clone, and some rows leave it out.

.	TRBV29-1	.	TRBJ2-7	CSVDHSYEQYF	TGCAGCGTTGACCACTCCTACGAGCAGTACTTC
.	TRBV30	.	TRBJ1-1	CAWSTTTNTEAFF	TGTGCCTGGAGTACGACAACGAACACTGAAGCTTTCTTT
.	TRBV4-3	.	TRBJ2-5	CASSQDRSGGQETQYF	TGCGCCAGCAGCCAAGATCGGAGCGGAGGTCAGGAGACCCAGTACTTC
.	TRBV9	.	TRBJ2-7	CASSVESSGDRQYF	TGTGCCAGCAGCGTAGAAAGCTCAGGGGACCGGCAGTACTTC
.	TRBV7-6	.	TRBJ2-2	CASSLQGRSGELFF	TGTGCCAGCAGCTTACAGGGGAGGTCCGGGGAGCTGTTTTTT
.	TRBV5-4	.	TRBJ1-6	CASATGDHNSPLHF	TGTGCCAGCGCTACGGGAGATCATAATTCACCCCTCCACTTT
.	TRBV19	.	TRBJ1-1	CASSIYWTMNTEAFF	TGTGCCAGTAGTATTTATTGGACGATGAACACTGAAGCTTTCTTT
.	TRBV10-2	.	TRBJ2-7	CASSESRGSYEQYF	TGCGCCAGCAGTGAGTCAAGGGGGTCCTACGAGCAGTACTTC
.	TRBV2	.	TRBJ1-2	CGRGSVREFGGYTF	TGTGGTCGGGGGTCGGTGCGGGAATTTGGAGGCTACACCTTC
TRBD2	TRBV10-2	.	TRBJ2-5	CASRPQRGQETQYF	TGCGCCAGCCGTCCCCAGCGGGGCCAAGAGACCCAGTACTTC
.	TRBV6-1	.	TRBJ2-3	CASTPQGFSTDTQYF	TGTGCCAGCACCCCCCAGGGATTTTCCACAGATACGCAGTATTTT
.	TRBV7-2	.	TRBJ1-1	CASSLILNTEAFF	TGTGCCAGCAGCTTAATTTTGAACACTGAAGCTTTCTTT
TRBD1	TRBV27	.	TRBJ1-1	CASSARGTGPNTEAFF	TGTGCCAGCAGTGCCCGGGGGACAGGGCCGAACACTGAAGCTTTCTTT
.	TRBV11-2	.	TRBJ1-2	CASSLDLRGLEGYTF	TGTGCCAGCAGCTTAGATCTCAGGGGCCTTGAAGGCTACACCTTC
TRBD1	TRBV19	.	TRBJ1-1	CASSMDRVFSEAFF	TGTGCCAGTAGTATGGACAGGGTGTTCTCTGAAGCTTTCTTT
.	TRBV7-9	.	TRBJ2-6	CASRVGSGANVLTF	TGTGCCAGCAGAGTCGGTTCTGGGGCCAACGTCCTGACTTTC
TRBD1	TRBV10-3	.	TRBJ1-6	CAISLGTGASPLHF	TGTGCCATCAGCCTGGGGACAGGGGCATCACCCCTCCACTTT
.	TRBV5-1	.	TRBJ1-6	CASSLAPPGLPGLFDSPLHF	TGCGCCAGCAGCTTGGCCCCCCCCGGCTTACCCGGCTTATTTGATTCACCCCTCCACTTT
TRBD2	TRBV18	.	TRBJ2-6	CASSPPGGDPSGANVLTF	TGTGCCAGCTCACCGCCCGGGGGGGATCCCTCTGGGGCCAACGTCCTGACTTTC
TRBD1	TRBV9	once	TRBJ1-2	CASSASDREPYGYTF	TGTGCCAGCAGCGCATCTGACAGGGAACCCTATGGCTACACCTTC
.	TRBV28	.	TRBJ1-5	CASSFYSKDLRNQPQHF	TGTGCCAGCAGTTTTTATAGCAAAGACTTACGCAATCAGCCCCAGCATTTT
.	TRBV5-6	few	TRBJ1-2	CASSSKFRNYGYTF	TGTGCCAGCAGCTCAAAGTTCAGAAACTATGGCTACACCTTC
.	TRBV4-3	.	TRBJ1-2	CASSLQGTTNYGYTF	TGCGCCAGCAGCCTTCAAGGGACAACTAACTATGGCTACACCTTC
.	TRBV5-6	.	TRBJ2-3	CASSPGQVDTQYF	TGTGCCAGCAGCCCGGGGCAAGTAGATACGCAGTATTTT
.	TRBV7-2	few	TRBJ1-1	CASSPDPGTALTEAFF	TGTGCCAGCAGCCCCGACCCAGGGACGGCGTTGACTGAAGCTTTCTTT
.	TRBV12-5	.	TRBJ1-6	CASGPQFNSPLHF	TGTGCTAGTGGCCCTCAATTTAATTCACCCCTCCACTTT
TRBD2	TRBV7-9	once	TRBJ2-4	CASSLWLNSGASKNIQYF	TGTGCCAGCAGCTTATGGTTGAATAGCGGGGCTTCCAAAAACATTCAGTACTTC
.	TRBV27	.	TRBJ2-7	CASRLTSFHEQYF	TGTGCCAGCAGACTTACTAGTTTCCACGAGCAGTACTTC
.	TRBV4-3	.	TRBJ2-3	CASSQEPWRQGPNTDTQYF	TGCGCCAGCAGCCAAGAACCGTGGCGCCAGGGGCCAAACACAGATACGCAGTATTTT
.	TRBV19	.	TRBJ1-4	CASNPNRAAREKLFF	TGTGCCAGTAACCCAAACAGGGCGGCGAGGGAAAAACTGTTTTTT
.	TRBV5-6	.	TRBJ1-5	CASSLRTVGPQHF	TGTGCCAGCAGCTTGCGGACTGTTGGTCCCCAGCATTTT
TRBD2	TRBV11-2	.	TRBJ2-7	CASRVGGYEQYF	TGTGCCAGTCGGGTGGGAGGGTACGAGCAGTACTTC